The rows below give T cell receptor beta chains drawn from one sample of a study of shared clonotypes between healthy human individuals. Data came from immunoSEQ multiplex PCR; TCRdb stores just in-frame clones and leaves some out. The sample consists of about 2,200,000 clones, approximately 94% of them appearing once. The sequenced material came from naive CD8+ T cells from PBMCs. These TCRs come from a man aged 18 to 30 in good health. Some clones in this sample may be carry-over from other donors' samples. CDR3s include the opening cysteine and the closing phenylalanine or tryptophan. D genes are given only for firm matches. Clone size is shown for a subset of rows, as once, few, many or a class of expanded clone.

TRBJ1-1 | TRBV19 | NA | NA | CASSMGRGRAEAFF | TGTGCCAGTAGTATGGGCAGGGGAAGGGCTGAAGCTTTCTTT
TRBJ1-2 | TRBV27 | TRBD1 | NA | CASSTFQQGVNGYTF | TGTGCCAGCAGTACCTTCCAACAGGGGGTGAATGGCTACACCTTC
TRBJ1-1 | TRBV6-5 | NA | once | CASSYSPQRGVEAFF | TGTGCCAGCAGTTACTCCCCCCAAAGGGGAGTTGAAGCTTTCTTT
TRBJ2-7 | TRBV7-9 | NA | NA | CASSPWTETEQYF | TGTGCCAGCAGCCCGTGGACCGAAACCGAGCAGTACTTC
TRBJ2-3 | TRBV5-4 | NA | NA | CASSLGAAGLSLPHF | TGTGCCAGCAGCTTGGGTGCAGCTGGACTATCCCTCCCGCATTTT
TRBJ2-2 | TRBV7-9 | NA | few | CASSDTRVTGELFF | TGTGCCAGCAGCGATACCAGGGTAACCGGGGAGCTGTTTTTT
TRBJ2-2 | TRBV7-9 | NA | NA | CASSLTGLGELFF | TGTGCCAGCAGCTTAACAGGGCTGGGGGAGCTGTTTTTT
TRBJ1-4 | TRBV5-6 | NA | NA | CASSPQGSGGEKLFF | TGTGCCAGCAGCCCGCAGGGCTCTGGTGGTGAAAAACTGTTTTTT
TRBJ1-2 | TRBV27 | TRBD1 | NA | CASSGSGTGYGYTF | TGTGCCAGCAGTGGATCCGGGACAGGGTATGGCTACACCTTC
TRBJ2-1 | TRBV4-3 | TRBD2 | NA | CASSQGGLAGEEGNEQFF | TGCGCCAGCAGCCAAGGGGGACTAGCGGGAGAGGAAGGAAATGAGCAGTTCTTC
TRBJ2-7 | TRBV7-9 | TRBD2 | NA | CASSLTLGTSGAYEQYF | TGTGCCAGCAGCCTTACCCTTGGGACTAGCGGGGCTTACGAGCAGTACTTC
TRBJ2-5 | TRBV10-3 | TRBD1 | NA | CAIRNGQETQETQYF | TGTGCCATCAGGAATGGACAGGAGACTCAAGAGACCCAGTACTTC
TRBJ2-7 | TRBV7-8 | NA | once | CASSLKWGYEQYF | TGTGCCAGCAGCCTAAAGTGGGGCTACGAGCAGTACTTC
TRBJ2-1 | TRBV10-2 | NA | NA | CASSEFAGSGEQFF | TGCGCCAGCAGTGAGTTCGCCGGGAGTGGTGAGCAGTTCTTC
TRBJ1-1 | TRBV29-1 | NA | NA | CSVVGREGTEAFF | TGCAGCGTTGTGGGCAGGGAGGGCACTGAAGCTTTCTTT
TRBJ1-5 | TRBV9 | TRBD1 | once | CASSVDRVGQPQHF | TGTGCCAGCAGTGTGGACAGGGTGGGTCAGCCCCAGCATTTT
TRBJ2-3 | TRBV2 | TRBD2 | NA | CASSEAGTRGGTDTQYF | TGTGCCAGCAGTGAGGCCGGGACTAGGGGCGGCACAGATACGCAGTATTTT
TRBJ2-2 | TRBV4-3 | NA | NA | CASSQDPDSTGELFF | TGCGCCAGCAGCCAAGATCCGGACTCCACCGGGGAGCTGTTTTTT